The 21 T cell receptor beta chains in this list originate from one sample, sequenced in a study of T cell responses to AZD1222 COVID-19 vaccine. Data came from immunoSEQ multiplex PCR; TCRdb stores just in-frame clones and leaves some out. Of some 130,000 clones listed, under 95% were seen once; the top ten hold about 1%. Specimen: peripheral blood, collected 28 days after the second AZD1222 dose. The receptor set was obtained from an adult who received the AZD1222 COVID-19 vaccine.

CDR3 amino acids: CASSLNGAGVDNEQFF. DNA of the CDR3: TGTGCCAGCAGCTTGAATGGAGCGGGAGTCGATAATGAGCAGTTCTTC. V gene TRBV5-4 combines with J gene TRBJ2-1; TRBD2 matches at 8 bases. Trimming at V came to 1 base and at J to 7 bases, leaving 10 bases not matched to a gene. Germline V gene data show CDR1 as SGHNT and CDR2 as YYREEE (reference sequence). This CDR3 region has 16 residues. Based on the CDR3 plus reference TRBV5-4 and TRBJ2-1, the full variable domain is ETGVTQSPTHLIKTRGQQVTLRCSSQSGHNTVSWYQQALGQGPQFIFQYYREEENGRGNFPPRFSGLQFPNYSSELNVNALELDDSALYLCASSLNGAGVDNEQFFGPGTRLTVL.

The chain is built from TRBV5-1 and TRBJ1-3; unclear D gene. Germline V gene lookup returns CDR1 SGHRS and CDR2 YFSETQ. Trimming removed 4 bases at V and 8 bases at J, with 16 bases between. This CDR3 comprises 14 residues. The CDR3 sequence is CASSPAVEPHTIYF. Written as DNA, the CDR3 is TGCGCCAGCAGCCCCGCCGTGGAGCCCCACACCATATATTTT.

The DNA for the CDR3 is TGTGCCAGCAGTACCAGAGGGCCGGGAGGGCCTGGCAATGAGCAGTTCTTC. It codes for CASSTRGPGGPGNEQFF. J is TRBJ2-1 and V is TRBV5-4, with 8 bases aligning to TRBD2. The length of the CDR3 is 17 residues. V lost 5 bases and J lost 6; bases outside the gene matches: 16. The germline gives CDR1 SGHNT, CDR2 YYREEE (reference sequence).

V is TRBV6-5 and J is TRBJ1-4, with 9 bases fitting TRBD1. Per germline, CDR1 MNHEY and CDR2 SVGAGI. V lost 6 bases, J lost 12 bases, and 5 bases stayed unmatched. There are 12 residues in the CDR3. CDR3 coding DNA: TGTGCCAGCAGAGGGACAGGGTGGGAACTGTTTTTT. The encoded protein is CASRGTGWELFF.

The CDR3 region has the DNA TGTGCCAGCTCACCACAGGGCAACTCTGGAAACACCATATATTTT. This encodes CASSPQGNSGNTIYF. The J gene is TRBJ1-3, the V gene TRBV18, with D hard to call. Trimming removed 1 base from V and 0 bases from J, with 7 bases in between. CDR1 and CDR2 from the germline V gene are KGHSH and LQKENI. The CDR3 extends over 15 amino acids. The whole variable domain, filled in from reference TRBV18 and TRBJ1-3, reads NAGVMQNPRHLVRRRGQEARLRCSPMKGHSHVYWYRQLPEEGLKFMVYLQKENIIDESGMPKERFSAEFPKEGPSILRIQQVVRGDSAAYFCASSPQGNSGNTIYFGEGSWLTVV.

J is TRBJ2-1 and V is TRBV19; D may match TRBD1 or TRBD2 (6 bases each). CDR1 LNHDA and CDR2 SQIVND come from the germline V gene (reference sequence). Trimming cost V 4 bases and J 4 bases, with 20 bases left between them. This CDR3 comprises 17 residues. DNA of the CDR3: TGTGCCAGTAGTACACGGGACACGGGACTCCTATACAATGAGCAGTTCTTC. This translates into CASSTRDTGLLYNEQFF.

The chain uses TRBV5-1 and TRBJ2-1, with D perhaps TRBD1 or TRBD2 (5 bases each). Trimming removed 4 bases from V and 2 bases from J, with 13 bases in between. The CDR3 contains 15 residues. Germline V gives CDR1 SGHRS, CDR2 YFSETQ. This chain's CDR3 is CASSHRDGPYNEQFF. The DNA for the CDR3 is TGCGCCAGCAGCCACCGGGACGGCCCCTACAATGAGCAGTTCTTC.

The rearrangement links TRBV5-1 to TRBJ1-2; maybe TRBD1 (5 bases). V shed 6 bases and J shed 0 bases, with 12 bases lying between them. The CDR3 is 14 amino acids. Germline values: CDR1 SGHRS, CDR2 YFSETQ. The CDR3 nucleotides read TGCGCCAGCAACCAGGGAAGCCCTAACTATGGCTACACCTTC. This encodes CASNQGSPNYGYTF.

The V call is TRBV6-5, the J call TRBJ1-3, with D uncertain. The CDR3 loop spans 13 amino acids. Deletions cut 7 bases from V and 0 bases from J, with 7 bases between. CDR1 is MNHEY, CDR2 SVGAGI, per germline. In DNA, the CDR3 is TGTGCCAGCACGTTCGGCTCTGGAAACACCATATATTTT. It specifies CASTFGSGNTIYF.

The CDR3 bases are TGTGCCAGCAGCTTGTGGGGACAGGGGACAGATACGCAGTATTTT. It specifies CASSLWGQGTDTQYF. V is TRBV5-8 and J is TRBJ2-3; TRBD1 matches at 10 bases. Germline CDR1 and CDR2: SGHTS and YDEGEE. V lost 1 base and J lost 3; bases outside the gene matches: 2. The CDR3 extends over 15 amino acids.

This clone was seen more than once but under ten times. The chain couples TRBV14 to TRBJ2-2, with TRBD2 matching 10 bases. There are 17 residues in the CDR3. V lost 1 base and J lost 3; bases outside the gene matches: 5. Germline CDR1 reads SGHDN; CDR2 reads FVKESK. CDR3 bases: TGTGCCAGCAGCCAAGGACCCCTAGCGGGAGACACCGGGGAGCTGTTTTTT. Amino acid sequence: CASSQGPLAGDTGELFF.

This clone showed up just once. This sequence joins TRBV2 and TRBJ1-2, with a possible D match to TRBD1 (5 bases). The CDR3 is 14 amino acids. CDR1 and CDR2 (germline): SNHLY, FYNNEI. The V gene lost 6 bases and the J gene lost 8 bases, with 19 bases spanning the gap. CDR3 protein: CASSKSRDAGGYTF. DNA for the CDR3: TGTGCCAGCAGCAAAAGTAGGGACGCCGGGGGCTACACCTTC.

This clone is a singleton in its sample. J is TRBJ2-7 and V is TRBV4-1; 7 bases agree with TRBD2. Germline trimming cut 4 bases from V and 4 bases from J; bases unmatched to any gene: 10. There are 15 residues in the CDR3. CDR1 MGHRA and CDR2 YSYEKL come from the germline V gene. In DNA, the CDR3 is TGCGCCAGCAGCCCTAACTCGGGGGGTTTGTACGAGCAGTACTTC. Translated, it gives CASSPNSGGLYEQYF.

J is TRBJ1-3 and V is TRBV7-9, with D hard to call. The germline gives CDR1 SEHNR, CDR2 FQNEAQ (reference sequence). V lost 3 bases and J 4 bases, leaving 10 bases between the germline ends. The CDR3 loop spans 14 amino acids. The CDR3 spells CASSFSTAGNTIYF. The CDR3 nucleotides read TGTGCCAGCAGCTTCTCTACAGCGGGAAACACCATATATTTT.

As regards this clone: Other DNA sequences in this sample translate to the same CDR3. The chain employs TRBV9 and TRBJ1-3, with unresolved D. Germline V gives CDR1 SGDLS, CDR2 YYNGEE. Trimming took 4 bases from V and 0 from J, leaving 11 bases between them. The CDR3 totals 15 residues. The CDR3 region has the DNA TGTGCCAGCAGCCCTCGACAAGGCTCTGGAAACACCATATATTTT. Protein product: CASSPRQGSGNTIYF.

V and J are TRBV6-5 and TRBJ1-4; the D gene is possibly TRBD1 (5 bases). The CDR3 runs 14 residues. Trimming took off 6 bases at V and 5 bases at J, with 13 bases between the two ends. The germline V gene encodes CDR1 MNHEY and CDR2 SVGAGI. Here the CDR3 DNA reads TGTGCCAGCAGGACCAGGGTTTTAAATGAAAAACTGTTTTTT. Translating it yields CASRTRVLNEKLFF.

The chain uses TRBV5-4 and TRBJ2-1; TRBD1 matches 8 bases. After removal of 4 bases from V and 6 bases from J, the junction contained 6 bases not matched to a gene. Germline CDR1 SGHNT, CDR2 YYREEE (reference sequence). This CDR3 has 14 residues. The chain's CDR3 is CASSAQGAGNEQFF. CDR3 coding DNA: TGTGCCAGCAGCGCCCAGGGGGCCGGCAATGAGCAGTTCTTC.

The rearrangement uses TRBV3-1 (or the pseudogene TRBV3-2) and TRBJ2-7, with D hard to call. The CDR3 spans 14 residues. Germline loops: CDR1 LGHDT, CDR2 YNNKEL (reference sequence). The ends were cut back, 3 bases at V and 4 bases at J, with 13 bases in the middle. The CDR3 loop reads CASSHLPDGYEQYF. CDR3 nucleotides: TGTGCCAGCAGCCATCTCCCGGACGGGTACGAGCAGTACTTC.

The V gene is TRBV5-1, the J gene TRBJ2-1; 9 bases agree with TRBD2. CDR1 and CDR2 from the germline V gene are SGHRS and YFSETQ. J was trimmed by 7 bases and V by 2 bases; bases with no gene match: 4. The CDR3 totals 14 residues. CDR3 DNA sequence: TGCGCCAGCAGCTTCCGACTAGCGGAAAATGAGCAGTTCTTC. It is translated as CASSFRLAENEQFF.

The chain employs TRBV2 and TRBJ1-1; 8 positions agree with TRBD1. Germline lookup yields CDR1 SNHLY and CDR2 FYNNEI. CDR3 length: 13 residues. J gave up 5 bases and V 5 bases, and 4 bases lay outside the gene matches. The CDR3 reads CASSYTGGTEAFF. The CDR3 DNA reads as TGTGCCAGCAGTTACACAGGGGGGACTGAAGCTTTCTTT.

The rearrangement links TRBV5-8 to TRBJ1-5; D may be TRBD1 (5 bases). Germline CDR1 reads SGHTS; CDR2 reads YDEGEE. The CDR3 is 15 amino acids. V was shortened by 4 bases and J by 0 bases, with 11 bases between the two germline ends. CDR3 nucleotide sequence: TGTGCCAGCAGCCGGGACGGGCGTAGCAATCAGCCCCAGCATTTT. It codes for CASSRDGRSNQPQHF.